Listed below are T cell receptor beta chains from one sample, sequenced in a study of T cells after yellow fever vaccination. TCRdb reprocessed the 5' RACE reads with MiXCR, giving one entry per CDR3 protein. The sample yields just over 250,000 distinct CDR3 sequences, around 5.2% seen once. Sequencing used CD4+ T cells sorted from PBMCs, obtained on the day of the yellow fever booster vaccination. These receptors came from a man aged 18 to 29 who received the YFV17D yellow fever vaccine. The CDR3 runs from the conserved cysteine through the conserved F or W. Fields, in order: CDR3 length, D gene, clone size, J gene, V gene, CDR3 DNA, CDR3 protein. A D gene is named only where the DNA matches it firmly. Clone sizes are given selectively: once, few, many, or a class where the clone is expanded.

cdr3_length: 15
d_call: NA
clone_size: NA
j_call: TRBJ2-7
v_call: TRBV7-2
cdr3_nt: TGTGCCAGCAGCTTAGGTGGGACGGCCCCCTACGAGCAGTACTTC
cdr3_aa: CASSLGGTAPYEQYF

cdr3_length: 14
d_call: NA
clone_size: NA
j_call: TRBJ2-3
v_call: TRBV10-3
cdr3_nt: TGTGCCATCAGGGTCGGACAGACCACAGATACGCAGTATTTT
cdr3_aa: CAIRVGQTTDTQYF

cdr3_length: 17
d_call: NA
clone_size: NA
j_call: TRBJ1-5
v_call: TRBV6-2/TRBV6-3
cdr3_nt: TGTGCCAGCAGTTACTCGGTTAGGGCGGGGATTCATCAGCCCCAGCATTTT
cdr3_aa: CASSYSVRAGIHQPQHF

cdr3_length: 15
d_call: TRBD2
clone_size: few
j_call: TRBJ2-2
v_call: TRBV10-2
cdr3_nt: TGCGCCAGCAGTGAACGGGGGGGCCCTGCCGGGGAGCTGTTTTTT
cdr3_aa: CASSERGGPAGELFF

cdr3_length: 14
d_call: NA
clone_size: NA
j_call: TRBJ1-1
v_call: TRBV7-6
cdr3_nt: TGTGCCAGCAGCCTGGCCAGGTACGGCACTGAAGCTTTCTTT
cdr3_aa: CASSLARYGTEAFF

cdr3_length: 12
d_call: NA
clone_size: many
j_call: TRBJ2-3
v_call: TRBV3-1
cdr3_nt: TGTGCCAGCAGCCGAAACACAGATACGCAGTATTTT
cdr3_aa: CASSRNTDTQYF

cdr3_length: 16
d_call: NA
clone_size: few
j_call: TRBJ1-1
v_call: TRBV14
cdr3_nt: TGTGCCAGCAGCCTCAACGGGGGGAATACGAACACTGAAGCTTTCTTT
cdr3_aa: CASSLNGGNTNTEAFF

cdr3_length: 15
d_call: NA
clone_size: many
j_call: TRBJ2-5
v_call: TRBV9
cdr3_nt: TGTGCCAGCAGCTCCACGGGGGGCCAACACGAGACCCAGTACTTC
cdr3_aa: CASSSTGGQHETQYF

cdr3_length: 14
d_call: TRBD1
clone_size: NA
j_call: TRBJ2-5
v_call: TRBV12-3/TRBV12-4
cdr3_nt: TGTGCCAGCAGGTGGACAGGTCTTCAAGAGACCCAGTACTTC
cdr3_aa: CASRWTGLQETQYF

cdr3_length: 15
d_call: NA
clone_size: few
j_call: TRBJ1-4
v_call: TRBV2
cdr3_nt: TGTGCCAGCAGTGAATTAACGGGTAATAATGAAAAACTGTTTTTT
cdr3_aa: CASSELTGNNEKLFF

cdr3_length: 15
d_call: NA
clone_size: many
j_call: TRBJ2-3
v_call: TRBV4-1
cdr3_nt: TGCGCCAGCAGCCAAGGCGGAGGGGATACAGATACGCAGTATTTT
cdr3_aa: CASSQGGGDTDTQYF

cdr3_length: 14
d_call: TRBD2
clone_size: NA
j_call: TRBJ2-1
v_call: TRBV12-3/TRBV12-4
cdr3_nt: TGTGCCAGCAGTTTACGACTAGCGGGGAATGAGCAGTTCTTC
cdr3_aa: CASSLRLAGNEQFF

cdr3_length: 13
d_call: NA
clone_size: few
j_call: TRBJ2-3
v_call: TRBV11-2
cdr3_nt: TGTGCCAGCAGCGGACGGACAGCAGATACGCAGTATTTT
cdr3_aa: CASSGRTADTQYF

cdr3_length: 14
d_call: NA
clone_size: NA
j_call: TRBJ2-3
v_call: TRBV6-5
cdr3_nt: TGTGCCAGCAGTTACCTCGGACCGTCCTTATCGCAGTATTTT
cdr3_aa: CASSYLGPSLSQYF

cdr3_length: 8
d_call: NA
clone_size: NA
j_call: TRBJ1-2
v_call: TRBV24-1
cdr3_nt: TGTGCCACCAGGGACAGCCTCTTC
cdr3_aa: CATRDSLF

cdr3_length: 12
d_call: TRBD1
clone_size: NA
j_call: TRBJ1-2
v_call: TRBV20-1
cdr3_nt: TGCAGTGCTCGGACAGGGAGTCAGGGCTACACCTTC
cdr3_aa: CSARTGSQGYTF

cdr3_length: 16
d_call: NA
clone_size: NA
j_call: TRBJ1-3
v_call: TRBV7-2
cdr3_nt: TGTGCCAGCAGCTTAGATTCGACAGGCTCTGGAAACACCATATATTTT
cdr3_aa: CASSLDSTGSGNTIYF

cdr3_length: 17
d_call: NA
clone_size: NA
j_call: TRBJ2-3
v_call: TRBV14
cdr3_nt: TGTGCCAGCAGCCGAGGTGTATGGCGGGAAGTGTCAGATACGCAGTATTTT
cdr3_aa: CASSRGVWREVSDTQYF

cdr3_length: 17
d_call: TRBD2
clone_size: NA
j_call: TRBJ2-1
v_call: TRBV9
cdr3_nt: TGTGCCAGCAGCGTAGGAGTTAGCGGGGGGCCATACAATGAGCAGTTCTTC
cdr3_aa: CASSVGVSGGPYNEQFF

cdr3_length: 15
d_call: TRBD2
clone_size: many
j_call: TRBJ2-3
v_call: TRBV7-2
cdr3_nt: TGTGCCAGCAGCTTAGGACTAGCGGGGAGGGATACGCAGTATTTT
cdr3_aa: CASSLGLAGRDTQYF

cdr3_length: 17
d_call: TRBD2
clone_size: NA
j_call: TRBJ2-1
v_call: TRBV10-3
cdr3_nt: TGTGCCACGGGACTAGCGGGGGGCCTGAGCTCCTACAATGAGCAGTTCTTC
cdr3_aa: CATGLAGGLSSYNEQFF

cdr3_length: 14
d_call: NA
clone_size: many
j_call: TRBJ1-1
v_call: TRBV5-1
cdr3_nt: TGCGCCAGCAGCGAACAGACAGGACAAACTGAAGCTTTCTTT
cdr3_aa: CASSEQTGQTEAFF

cdr3_length: 15
d_call: TRBD1
clone_size: few
j_call: TRBJ1-5
v_call: TRBV11-2
cdr3_nt: TGTGCCAGCAGCTTATCGGGACAGGGCAGACAGCCCCAGCATTTT
cdr3_aa: CASSLSGQGRQPQHF

cdr3_length: 13
d_call: NA
clone_size: many
j_call: TRBJ2-7
v_call: TRBV4-1
cdr3_nt: TGCGCCAGCAGCCAAGTAAGTTCCTACGAGCAGTACTTC
cdr3_aa: CASSQVSSYEQYF

cdr3_length: 12
d_call: NA
clone_size: many
j_call: TRBJ1-2
v_call: TRBV5-5
cdr3_nt: TGTGCCAGCAGCTTGGAGAACTATGGCTACACCTTC
cdr3_aa: CASSLENYGYTF

cdr3_length: 13
d_call: NA
clone_size: few
j_call: TRBJ2-3
v_call: TRBV5-4
cdr3_nt: TGTGCCAGCAGCATACGACAGACAGATACGCAGTATTTT
cdr3_aa: CASSIRQTDTQYF

cdr3_length: 14
d_call: TRBD1
clone_size: NA
j_call: TRBJ1-1
v_call: TRBV27
cdr3_nt: TGTGCCAGCAGTCCCTGGGACAGGGGATCTGAAGCTTTCTTT
cdr3_aa: CASSPWDRGSEAFF

cdr3_length: 14
d_call: NA
clone_size: few
j_call: TRBJ2-7
v_call: TRBV10-2
cdr3_nt: TGCGCCAGCTTGCTGTCCAGGAACTCCTACGAGCAGTACTTC
cdr3_aa: CASLLSRNSYEQYF

cdr3_length: 17
d_call: NA
clone_size: few
j_call: TRBJ1-1
v_call: TRBV7-3
cdr3_nt: TGTGCCAGCAGCCCAGAGGCGGGGGGTCGAGTGAACACTGAAGCTTTCTTT
cdr3_aa: CASSPEAGGRVNTEAFF

cdr3_length: 17
d_call: NA
clone_size: few
j_call: TRBJ1-1
v_call: TRBV12-3/TRBV12-4
cdr3_nt: TGTGCCAGCAGACTGAGCGTCCAGAGGCCTAAGCACACTGAAGCTTTCTTT
cdr3_aa: CASRLSVQRPKHTEAFF

cdr3_length: 14
d_call: NA
clone_size: few
j_call: TRBJ2-3
v_call: TRBV3-1
cdr3_nt: TGTGCCAGCAGCCAAGGACTAGGAGGAGATACGCAGTATTTT
cdr3_aa: CASSQGLGGDTQYF

cdr3_length: 14
d_call: NA
clone_size: NA
j_call: TRBJ1-1
v_call: TRBV20-1
cdr3_nt: TGCAGTGCTGGGTCGGGGGGGATGAACACTGAAGCTTTCTTT
cdr3_aa: CSAGSGGMNTEAFF

cdr3_length: 15
d_call: TRBD1
clone_size: few
j_call: TRBJ1-2
v_call: TRBV6-6
cdr3_nt: TGTGCCAGCAGTTACTTAGCGGGACAGGGAAATGGCTACACCTTC
cdr3_aa: CASSYLAGQGNGYTF

cdr3_length: 13
d_call: NA
clone_size: NA
j_call: TRBJ1-5
v_call: TRBV25-1
cdr3_nt: TGTGCCAGCAATGTTGGTATCGGGCAGCCCCAGCATTTT
cdr3_aa: CASNVGIGQPQHF

cdr3_length: 15
d_call: TRBD2
clone_size: few
j_call: TRBJ2-1
v_call: TRBV10-3
cdr3_nt: TGTGCCATCAGCGGCCCCAAGCGGGGGTACAATGAGCAGTTCTTC
cdr3_aa: CAISGPKRGYNEQFF

cdr3_length: 14
d_call: TRBD2
clone_size: few
j_call: TRBJ2-3
v_call: TRBV10-3
cdr3_nt: TGTGCCACCAGGACTAGCGGGGTAGAAGATACGCAGTATTTT
cdr3_aa: CATRTSGVEDTQYF

cdr3_length: 13
d_call: NA
clone_size: NA
j_call: TRBJ1-6
v_call: TRBV11-2
cdr3_nt: TGTGCCAGCAGCTCTTACAGGGAAACACCCCTCCACTTT
cdr3_aa: CASSSYRETPLHF